These 28 T cell receptor beta chains were sequenced from one sample in a study of CD8 T cell repertoires and HIV-1 epitope variants. Using immunoSEQ multiplex PCR, the repertoire was profiled, and TCRdb retains in-frame clones only, with some absent. The table has over 90,000 clones, roughly 80% seen once. The sequenced sample consisted of uncultured baseline CD8+ T cells from peripheral blood mononuclear cells (PBMCs). The source is a male donor with HIV.

This rearrangement joins TRBV28 to TRBJ1-5; D is possibly TRBD1 (5 bases). CDR3 length: 14 residues. The germline V gene encodes CDR1 MDHEN and CDR2 SYDVKM. The V and J ends lost 1 base and 7 bases respectively, with 11 bases between them. The DNA of the CDR3 is TGTGCCAGCAGTTTATCCCGTAGGGACCAGCCCCAGCATTTT. Protein sequence: CASSLSRRDQPQHF.

The chain links TRBV7-9 to TRBJ1-5; D possibly corresponds to TRBD1 (6 bases). With 4 bases removed from V and 7 bases from J, the gap between germline ends came to 14 bases. Germline-derived CDR1 and CDR2 are SEHNR and FQNEAQ (reference sequence). The CDR3 is made up of 14 amino acids. The CDR3 region is CASSSTTGNQPQHF. As DNA, the CDR3 is TGTGCCAGCAGCTCAACAACAGGGAACCAGCCCCAGCATTTT.

This chain links TRBV28 with TRBJ1-2; 7 bases are a match to TRBD1. Germline CDR1 MDHEN, CDR2 SYDVKM. This CDR3 has 15 residues. Unmatched junction bases numbered 17, after V lost 8 bases and J lost 8 bases. CDR3 amino acids: CASFELRQGIVGYTF. The CDR3 DNA reads TGTGCCAGCTTCGAACTCCGACAGGGAATAGTAGGCTACACCTTC.

The CDR3 protein is CASSSRTGINEQFF. The CDR3 DNA follows: TGTGCCAGCAGTTCCCGGACAGGGATAAATGAGCAGTTCTTC. The V and J genes are TRBV27 and TRBJ2-1; TRBD1 matches 8 bases. Germline lookup yields CDR1 MNHEY and CDR2 SMNVEV (reference sequence). The CDR3 covers 14 residues. V was pared by 4 bases and J by 7 bases, with 6 bases of the junction left unmatched.

About this clone itself: Its ends do not fully match the called genes, so a read error is possible. The chain recombines TRBV7-7 with TRBJ2-5; the match to TRBD1 covers 7 bases. CDR3 length equals 16 residues. Germline V CDR1 and CDR2: SSHAT, FNYEAQ (reference sequence). DNA of the CDR3: TGTGCTAGCAGCTCTCACATCCGGGACAGCCAAGAGACCCAGTACTTC. This sequence encodes CASSSHIRDSQETQYF.

This clone was counted only a few times. The rearrangement links TRBV11-2 to TRBJ1-2; possible D gene TRBD1, 5 bases. The CDR3 is made up of 15 amino acids. CDR1 and CDR2 (germline): SGHAT, FQNNGV. Between the trimmed V and J ends, which lost 5 bases and 4 bases, there was a span of 17 bases. CDR3 loop: CASSQPGGTGYGYTF. The CDR3 DNA is TGTGCCAGCAGCCAACCGGGGGGGACTGGCTATGGCTACACCTTC.

This rearrangement joins TRBV9 to TRBJ1-5, with 8 bases lining up with TRBD1. The CDR3 is 15 amino acids. Germline trimming cut 4 bases from V and 6 bases from J; bases unmatched to any gene: 9. Looked up from germline, CDR1 is SGDLS and CDR2 is YYNGEE. The CDR3 spells CASSSSGGAGQPQHF. The CDR3 DNA reads as TGTGCCAGCAGCTCCTCAGGGGGCGCTGGTCAGCCCCAGCATTTT.

The count of this clone is one. The chain combines TRBV7-2 with TRBJ2-3; TRBD1 is a possible D gene (5 bases). Germline V CDR1 and CDR2: SGHTA, FQGNSA. V lost 10 bases to trimming and J lost 0 bases, with 20 bases between them. The CDR3 spans 16 residues. The CDR3 protein is CAIDSHPSSSTDTQYF. In nucleotides, the CDR3 is TGTGCCATAGACAGTCACCCTTCCTCTAGCACAGATACGCAGTATTTT.

CDR3 sequence (DNA): TGTGCCAGCAGATCCCTGTTGGGGGGAGTGGACGAGCAGTACTTC. Translation gives CASRSLLGGVDEQYF. The chain employs TRBV28 and TRBJ2-7, with a tentative D call TRBD2 (6 bases). Germline V gives CDR1 MDHEN, CDR2 SYDVKM. The CDR3 consists of 15 residues. V shed 6 bases and J shed 5 bases, with 20 bases lying between them. Using reference TRBV28 and TRBJ2-7 for the parts outside the CDR3, the full variable domain is DVKVTQSSRYLVKRTGEKVFLECVQDMDHENMFWYRQDPGLGLRLIYFSYDVKMKEKGDIPEGYSVSREKKERFSLILESASTNQTSMYLCASRSLLGGVDEQYFGPGTRLTVT.

The rearrangement uses TRBV6-6 and TRBJ1-4; D gene ambiguous. Germline V gene data show CDR1 as MNHNY and CDR2 as SVGAGI (reference sequence). This CDR3 is 14 amino acids long. V was clipped by 6 bases and J by 0 bases, with 8 bases between them. CDR3 nucleotide sequence: TGTGCCAGCAGCTCTCTGGCAACTAATGAAAAACTGTTTTTT. Its protein is CASSSLATNEKLFF.

This clone appeared a single time. The chain is built from TRBV28 and TRBJ2-5; 10 nucleotides agree with TRBD1. V was clipped by 5 bases and J by 5 bases; unmatched bases: 11. Per germline, CDR1 MDHEN and CDR2 SYDVKM. CDR3 length: 16 residues. CDR3 sequence: CASSPGQGKKVETQYF. CDR3 sequence (DNA): TGTGCCAGCAGTCCGGGACAGGGGAAGAAGGTTGAGACCCAGTACTTC. The entire variable domain, with the rest obtained from reference TRBV28 and TRBJ2-5, is as follows: DVKVTQSSRYLVKRTGEKVFLECVQDMDHENMFWYRQDPGLGLRLIYFSYDVKMKEKGDIPEGYSVSREKKERFSLILESASTNQTSMYLCASSPGQGKKVETQYFGPGTRLLVL.

The V and J genes are TRBV4-2 and TRBJ1-3; TRBD1 matches 9 bases. V lost 0 bases to trimming and J lost 11 bases; unmatched junction nucleotides: 5. This CDR3 comprises 14 residues. The germline V gene has CDR1 LGHNA and CDR2 YNFKEQ. DNA of the CDR3: TGTGCCAGCAGCCAAGATGGGACAGGGTCCGCCATATATTTT. It codes for CASSQDGTGSAIYF.

This clone turned up a few times. The chain employs TRBV29-1 and TRBJ2-5; 7 bases map to TRBD1. This CDR3 comprises 12 residues. The ends lost 6 bases at V and 4 bases at J; junction bases unmatched: 5. The germline V gene encodes CDR1 SQVTM and CDR2 ANQGSEA. CDR3 loop: CSVRTGLETQYF. CDR3 coding DNA: TGCAGCGTGAGGACAGGATTAGAGACCCAGTACTTC.

The chain uses TRBV18 and TRBJ1-2, with D perhaps matching TRBD1 (6 bases). The V gene lost 3 bases and the J gene lost 6 bases, with 20 bases spanning the gap. The CDR3 runs to 16 residues. The germline V gene has CDR1 KGHSH and CDR2 LQKENI. The CDR3 loop reads CASSPQGQRQSHGYTF. CDR3 DNA sequence: TGTGCCAGCTCACCCCAAGGACAGAGGCAATCCCATGGCTACACCTTC.

The table lists this clone with a few counts. This sequence joins TRBV18 and TRBJ1-1; D gene uncertain. The CDR3 sequence is 14 residues long. Germline CDR1 KGHSH, CDR2 LQKENI. The V end was cut by 3 bases, the J end by 2 bases, with 10 bases between. For the CDR3, the DNA is TGTGCCAGCTCACCTCCCTTACAAAACACTGAAGCTTTCTTT. This codes for CASSPPLQNTEAFF.

This clone was picked up one time. The chain employs TRBV7-2 and TRBJ1-5; TRBD1 might be the D (6 bases). With 2 bases removed from V and 7 bases from J, the gap between germline ends came to 12 bases. CDR3 length: 14 residues. Germline CDR1 SGHTA, CDR2 FQGNSA. DNA for the CDR3: TGTGCCAGCAGCTTATGGGGGGCCGGACAGCCCCAGCATTTT. This gives the protein CASSLWGAGQPQHF.

This rearrangement joins TRBV27 to TRBJ2-7; TRBD1 aligns across 7 bases. This CDR3 is built from 14 residues. The V segment lost 7 bases and the J segment 6 bases; nucleotides outside the gene matches: 12. From germline, CDR1 is MNHEY and CDR2 SMNVEV (reference sequence). In DNA, the CDR3 is TGTGCCAGCAAGACAGGGTCCGCCTTCGTCGAGCAGTACTTC. As protein: CASKTGSAFVEQYF.

The rearrangement joins TRBV28 to TRBJ2-3, with a weak D call TRBD1 (6 bases). The germline V and J ends were trimmed by 3 bases and 14 bases, with 18 bases remaining between them. CDR3 length: 13 amino acids. Germline V gene lookup returns CDR1 MDHEN and CDR2 SYDVKM. As DNA, the CDR3 is TGTGCCAGCAGTTTGTATAGCAGGGGCGACGGGTATTTT. This translates into CASSLYSRGDGYF.

The chain's CDR3 is CASSPPGVGGYTF. CDR3 DNA: TGTGCCAGCAGTCCCCCGGGGGTGGGTGGCTACACCTTC. The chain uses TRBV6-5 and TRBJ1-2, with D possibly matching TRBD1 (5 bases). Germline V gives CDR1 MNHEY, CDR2 SVGAGI. The V end lost 5 bases, the J end lost 7 bases, and 14 bases lay between the germline ends. The CDR3 totals 13 residues.

The J gene is TRBJ1-5, the V gene TRBV6-5; a possible D gene is TRBD1 (5 bases). This CDR3 region has 13 residues. Trimming shortened V by 8 bases and J by 11 bases, and 19 bases separated the two germline ends. Per germline, CDR1 MNHEY and CDR2 SVGAGI. The chain's CDR3 is CASALGRFGAQHF. The CDR3 DNA is TGTGCCAGCGCCTTGGGACGGTTTGGGGCCCAGCATTTT.

This chain joins TRBV15 and TRBJ2-3; 7 bases are shared with TRBD1. This CDR3 has 15 residues. Germline V gene lookup returns CDR1 LNHNV and CDR2 YYDKDF (reference sequence). The trim removed 5 bases at V and 0 bases at J, leaving 5 bases unmatched. CDR3 coding DNA: TGTGCCACCAGCCCAAGGGACAGCAGCACAGATACGCAGTATTTT. Translation gives CATSPRDSSTDTQYF.

This chain joins TRBV10-1 and TRBJ2-5; D may correspond to TRBD1 or TRBD2 (5 bases each). Trimming stripped 2 bases from V and 4 bases from J, with 14 bases between. The CDR3 runs to 15 residues. The germline CDR1 and CDR2 sequences are WNHNN and SYGVQD (reference sequence). DNA for the CDR3: TGCGCCAGCAGTGAGCGACTCGGTGGGGGAGAGACCCAGTACTTC. It translates to CASSERLGGGETQYF.

The chain employs TRBV15 and TRBJ2-7; D is unclear. V was trimmed by 4 bases and J by 1 base, leaving 8 bases between them. The CDR3 extends over 13 amino acids. Germline CDR1 LNHNV, CDR2 YYDKDF (reference sequence). The CDR3 DNA follows: TGTGCCACCAGCAATCACAGATCCTACGAGCAGTACTTC. Amino acids: CATSNHRSYEQYF.

This chain connects TRBV7-9 to TRBJ2-5, with a possible D match to TRBD1 (6 bases). Germline loops: CDR1 SEHNR, CDR2 FQNEAQ (reference sequence). Trimming stripped 6 bases from V and 3 bases from J, with 14 bases between. This CDR3 has 14 amino acids. The CDR3 DNA is TGTGCCAGCAGATCTGGACAGAGAAAAGAGACCCAGTACTTC. The encoded protein is CASRSGQRKETQYF.

The rearrangement joins TRBV27 to TRBJ2-7, with 7 bases identical to TRBD2. CDR1 is MNHEY and CDR2 is SMNVEV in the germline V gene (reference sequence). V shed 0 bases and J 3 bases; nucleotides not matched to a gene: 8. The CDR3 length is 16 residues. CDR3 in amino acids: CASSLSPAGVLYEQYF. The CDR3 nucleotides are TGTGCCAGCAGTTTATCTCCGGCGGGAGTCCTCTACGAGCAGTACTTC.

This chain joins TRBV19 and TRBJ1-5, with 7 bases identical to TRBD1. This CDR3 spans 15 amino acids. CDR1 is LNHDA, CDR2 SQIVND, per germline (reference sequence). Trimming removed 7 bases from V and 6 bases from J; junction bases left unmatched: 12. In nucleotides, the CDR3 is TGTGCCAGTACCCCGTTGGGAGGGGGCGTTCAGCCCCAGCATTTT. Protein: CASTPLGGGVQPQHF.

Comments on this clone: Possible read error: a much larger clone is one base away. The chain employs TRBV4-2 and TRBJ1-2; no reliable D call. This CDR3 has 17 residues. Germline V gene lookup returns CDR1 LGHNA and CDR2 YNFKEQ. The CDR3 loop reads CASSQEAGMTPNCGYTF. The CDR3 bases are TGTGCCAGCAGCCAAGAGGCAGGCATGACCCCAAACTGTGGCTACACCTTC.

This chain uses TRBV4-2 with TRBJ2-5, with a weak D call TRBD1 (6 bases). The CDR3 totals 14 residues. Germline assignment: CDR1 LGHNA and CDR2 YNFKEQ. V was pared by 4 bases and J by 3 bases, with 12 bases between. The DNA for the CDR3 is TGTGCCAGCAGCCCTACAGGGTGGGAAGAGACCCAGTACTTC. Translated: CASSPTGWEETQYF.